The rows below give T cell receptor beta chains drawn from one sample of a study of blood T cell repertoires in COVID-19. Method: immunoSEQ multiplex PCR; TCRdb's copy keeps in-frame clones and lacks some. The profile covers over 150,000 clones, with around 83% appearing a single time and about 12% taken by the ten largest. The source material was peripheral blood. Receptors originate from a woman aged 55 to 70 with COVID-19, enrolled during active disease. Each CDR3 is given with its conserved first and last residue. The D gene is left open where the match is weak. Some rows have no size entry. The others give once, few or many, or a class for an expanded clone.

j_call d_call clone_size v_call cdr3_nt cdr3_aa
TRBJ1-3 TRBD1 . TRBV6-5 TGTGCCAGCAGTAAGCGACAGGGCACTGGAAACACCATATATTTT CASSKRQGTGNTIYF
TRBJ1-4 TRBD1 . TRBV27 TGTGCCAGCAGTCTACAGGGGGCAGCTAATGAAAAACTGTTTTTT CASSLQGAANEKLFF
TRBJ2-7 . few TRBV10-3 TGTGCCATCAGTGCCAGGGGAGTCCCCTACGAGCAGTACTTC CAISARGVPYEQYF
TRBJ1-1 TRBD1 once TRBV6-5 TGTGCCAGCAAGCAGGGGGCAGGCATGAACACTGAAGCTTTCTTT CASKQGAGMNTEAFF
TRBJ1-5 TRBD1 . TRBV19 TGTGCCACCAGCAGGGACAGGGGGCTTCAGCCCCAGCATTTT CATSRDRGLQPQHF
TRBJ1-1 TRBD1 once TRBV5-6 TGTGCCAGCAGCCGGGACAGGTGGGCTCGAGCTTTCTTT CASSRDRWARAFF
TRBJ2-3 . . TRBV6-2/TRBV6-3 TGTGCCAGCAGCCCCCCTGTGGGGGGTTCCACAGATACGCAGTATTTT CASSPPVGGSTDTQYF
TRBJ1-1 TRBD1 . TRBV2 TGTGCCAGCAGGGAGACAGGGACCAACACTGAAGCTTTCTTT CASRETGTNTEAFF
TRBJ2-1 TRBD2 . TRBV5-1 TGCGCCAGCAGCTTGGCGGGAGGGCCTTTCAATGAGCAGTTCTTC CASSLAGGPFNEQFF
TRBJ1-5 . . TRBV4-2 TGTGCCAGCAGCCAAAATTTAGGACAGAATAGCAATCAGCCCCAGCATTTT CASSQNLGQNSNQPQHF
TRBJ1-1 . . TRBV5-1 TGCGCCAGCAGCCGGGACGGACAGTTGAACACTGAAGCTTTCTTT CASSRDGQLNTEAFF
TRBJ1-3 . once TRBV25-1 TGTGCCAGCAGAGAAACCGGGACAAGCTCTGGAAACACCATATATTTT CASRETGTSSGNTIYF
TRBJ2-3 . once TRBV5-1 TGCGCCAGCAGCGCCCCGACAGGAGGAACAGATACGCAGTATTTT CASSAPTGGTDTQYF
TRBJ2-2 . . TRBV18 TGTGCCAGCTCACTGCACGCAGGACAAACCGGGGAGCTGTTTTTT CASSLHAGQTGELFF
TRBJ1-3 . many TRBV3-1/TRBV3-2 TGTGCCAGCAGCCAAGGGATTCAGGGGCTTCGAGGAGGAAACACCATATATTTT CASSQGIQGLRGGNTIYF
TRBJ1-2 . . TRBV5-5 TGTGCCAGCAGCTTGGAATCGCCAGGGCGTCTCTATGGCTACACCTTC CASSLESPGRLYGYTF
TRBJ1-2 TRBD1 . TRBV5-4 TGTGCCAGCAGTTATCCGGGACAGAAAACCTATGGCTACACCTTC CASSYPGQKTYGYTF
TRBJ2-1 . . TRBV7-8 TGTGCCAGCAGCTTGGGGGGTACAGGACGGGACAATGAGCAGTTCTTC CASSLGGTGRDNEQFF
TRBJ1-2 . few TRBV7-3 TGTGCCAGCAGCTTAACGGGCGGGGCGGCTGGCTACACCTTC CASSLTGGAAGYTF
TRBJ1-4 . . TRBV25-1 TGTGCCAGCAGTGACCCCAATCCCAATGAAAAACTGTTTTTT CASSDPNPNEKLFF
TRBJ2-5 . once TRBV4-2 TGTGCCAGCAGCCAAGGAGGCAGCGGGGAGACCCAGTACTTC CASSQGGSGETQYF